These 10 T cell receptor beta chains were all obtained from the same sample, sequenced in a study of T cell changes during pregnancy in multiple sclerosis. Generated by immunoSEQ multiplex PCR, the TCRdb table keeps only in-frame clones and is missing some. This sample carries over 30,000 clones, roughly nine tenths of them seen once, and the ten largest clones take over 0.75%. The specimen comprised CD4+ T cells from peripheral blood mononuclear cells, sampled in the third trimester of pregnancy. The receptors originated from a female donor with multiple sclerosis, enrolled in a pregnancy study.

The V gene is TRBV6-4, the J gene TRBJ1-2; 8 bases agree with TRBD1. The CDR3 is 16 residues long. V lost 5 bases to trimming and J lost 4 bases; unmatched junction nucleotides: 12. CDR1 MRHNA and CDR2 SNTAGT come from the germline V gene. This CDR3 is CASSPTEQGGIYGYTF. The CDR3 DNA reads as TGTGCCAGCAGTCCAACCGAACAGGGGGGGATCTATGGCTACACCTTC.

CDR3 loop: CASSLLKREVSYNEQFF. In DNA form, the CDR3 reads TGTGCCAGCAGTTTACTCAAGCGGGAGGTCAGCTACAATGAGCAGTTCTTC. The rearrangement uses TRBV28 and TRBJ2-1, with 9 bases fitting TRBD2. V gave up 2 bases and J gave up 3 bases; unmatched junction bases: 8. This CDR3 is built from 17 residues. Germline assignment: CDR1 MDHEN and CDR2 SYDVKM.

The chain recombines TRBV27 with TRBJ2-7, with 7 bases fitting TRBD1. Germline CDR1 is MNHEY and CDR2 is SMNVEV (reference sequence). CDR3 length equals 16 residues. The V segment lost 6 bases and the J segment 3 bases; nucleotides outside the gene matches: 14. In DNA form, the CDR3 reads TGTGCCAGCAGCCAATTGACAGGGCTTGCCTTCTACGAGCAGTACTTC. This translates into CASSQLTGLAFYEQYF.

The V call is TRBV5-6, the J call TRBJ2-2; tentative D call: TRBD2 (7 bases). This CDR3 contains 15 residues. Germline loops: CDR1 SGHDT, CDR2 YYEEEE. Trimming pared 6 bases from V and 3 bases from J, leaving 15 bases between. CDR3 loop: CASTRRGGHTGELFF. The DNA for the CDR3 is TGTGCCAGCACACGGAGGGGGGGGCACACCGGGGAGCTGTTTTTT.

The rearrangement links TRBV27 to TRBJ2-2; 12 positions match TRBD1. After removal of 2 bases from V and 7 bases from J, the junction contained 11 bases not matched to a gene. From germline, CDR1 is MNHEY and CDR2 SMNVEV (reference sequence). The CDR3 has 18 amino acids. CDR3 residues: CASSLRVGGTGGDGELFF. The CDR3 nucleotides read TGTGCCAGCAGTTTAAGGGTGGGGGGGACAGGGGGCGACGGGGAGCTGTTTTTT.

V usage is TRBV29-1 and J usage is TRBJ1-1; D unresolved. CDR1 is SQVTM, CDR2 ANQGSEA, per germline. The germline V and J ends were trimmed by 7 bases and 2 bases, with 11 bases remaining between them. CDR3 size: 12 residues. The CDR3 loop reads CSGRTANTEAFF. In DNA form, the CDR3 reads TGCAGCGGGAGGACGGCTAACACTGAAGCTTTCTTT.

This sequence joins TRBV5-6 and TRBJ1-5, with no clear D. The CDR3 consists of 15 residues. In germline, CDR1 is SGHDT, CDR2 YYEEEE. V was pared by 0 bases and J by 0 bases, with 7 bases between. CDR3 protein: CASSLARGSNQPQHF. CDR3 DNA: TGTGCCAGCAGCTTGGCGCGCGGTAGCAATCAGCCCCAGCATTTT.

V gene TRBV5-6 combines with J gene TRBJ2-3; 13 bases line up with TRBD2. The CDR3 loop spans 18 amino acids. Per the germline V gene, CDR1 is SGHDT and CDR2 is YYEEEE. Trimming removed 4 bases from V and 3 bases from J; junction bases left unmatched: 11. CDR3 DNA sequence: TGTGCCAGCAGCCCGCCTCCTGGACTAGCGGGAGAGACAGATACGCAGTATTTT. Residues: CASSPPPGLAGETDTQYF.

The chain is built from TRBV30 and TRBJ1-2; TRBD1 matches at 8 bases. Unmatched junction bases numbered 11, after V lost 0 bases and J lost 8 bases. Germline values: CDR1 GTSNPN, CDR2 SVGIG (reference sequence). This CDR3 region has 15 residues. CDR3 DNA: TGTGCCTGGAGTGTCGACGACAGGGGCGTAGGCGGCTACACCTTC. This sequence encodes CAWSVDDRGVGGYTF.

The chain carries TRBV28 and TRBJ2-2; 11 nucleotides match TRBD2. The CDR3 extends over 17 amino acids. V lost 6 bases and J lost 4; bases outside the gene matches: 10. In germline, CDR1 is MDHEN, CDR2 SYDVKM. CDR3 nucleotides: TGTGCCAGCAGCCCTGCTAGCGGGAGGCCGGGCACCGGGGAGCTGTTTTTT. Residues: CASSPASGRPGTGELFF.